The clone carrying this T cell receptor beta chain showed up just a few times. The data belong to a study of blood T cells in healthy people across ages. Combining a sample-barcoded 5' primer with a J-beta primer mix, a second PCR ran for roughly 6 to 11 cycles. TCRdb used MiXCR to reprocess the 5' RACE reads, holding one entry per CDR3 protein. This table has 710,000 or so distinct CDR3 sequences, roughly 20% appearing once. CDR1 and CDR2 (germline): MGHRA, YSYEKL. The CDR3 spans 18 residues. The junction had 14 bases not matched to a gene; V was cut back by 0 bases and J by 4 bases. The sample taken for sequencing was blood. The sequence was obtained from a man in his 70s in good health. The gene calls are TRBV4-1 and TRBJ2-5, with 7 bases fitting TRBD1. The CDR3 nucleotides read TGCGCCAGCAGCCAAGATCCTTTGAACAGGGGTCAGAGAGAGACCCAGTACTTC. As protein: CASSQDPLNRGQRETQYF.